Sequencing of this TCR beta chain was carried out in a study of cytomegalovirus exposure and HLA in healthy donors. Whole-study context: Researchers found that roughly 77% of 398 genotyped donors fell within the Caucasian-associated ancestry cluster. Study-wide findings and caveats: The classifier was said to identify cytomegalovirus status with high specificity and sensitivity. The authors judged a highly shared variant cluster likely a sequencing artifact.

This clone was seen once. Its antigen remains unknown. PCR amplification relied on 60 Vbeta primers (plus 13 Jbeta primers). The method was immunoSEQ multiplex PCR; TCRdb's version includes in-frame clones alone and lacks a portion of them. This table has 270,000 or so clones, about nine tenths appearing once. Germline CDR1 and CDR2: MNHEY and SVGAGI. V gave up 2 bases and J gave up 1 base; unmatched junction bases: 2. The CDR3 spans 15 residues. The genes are TRBV6-5 and TRBJ1-1; 9 bases fit TRBD1. Sequencing used PBMCs. This TCR came from a man aged 40-55 years in good health and CMV-seropositive. The CDR3 spells CASSYLDRGNTEAFF. CDR3 nucleotides: TGTGCCAGCAGTTACCTGGACAGGGGGAACACTGAAGCTTTCTTT.